Following are 10 T cell receptor beta chains from one sample sequenced in a study of T cells after somatic rescue of genetic block. Some clones are missing from TCRdb's copy, which holds only in-frame ones; the method was immunoSEQ multiplex PCR. The sample records some 67,000 clones, under 95% being singletons. The sequencing input was peripheral blood mononuclear cells (PBMCs). All receptors come from a man in his forties.

This chain uses TRBV25-1 with TRBJ2-1; possibly TRBD2 for D (6 bases). Between the trimmed V and J ends, which lost 0 bases and 5 bases, there was a span of 8 bases. The V gene's germline CDR1 is MGHDK and CDR2 SYGVNS. This CDR3 region has 14 residues. The DNA for the CDR3 is TGTGCCAGCAGTGAATATCGGGGGAACAATGAGCAGTTCTTC. Translating gives CASSEYRGNNEQFF. The full variable domain, its missing parts supplied by reference TRBV25-1 and TRBJ2-1, is EADIYQTPRYLVIGTGKKITLECSQTMGHDKMYWYQQDPGMELHLIHYSYGVNSTEKGDLSSESTVSRIRTEHFPLTLESARPSHTSQYLCASSEYRGNNEQFFGPGTRLTVL.

The CDR3 sequence is CASTPWWSGSLGVGQETQYF. CDR3 coding DNA: TGTGCCAGTACCCCATGGTGGAGCGGGAGTCTCGGGGTAGGCCAAGAGACCCAGTACTTC. J is TRBJ2-5 and V is TRBV19, with 8 bases fitting TRBD2. CDR1 and CDR2 (germline): LNHDA, SQIVND (reference sequence). V was clipped by 7 bases and J by 1 base; unmatched bases: 23. The CDR3 is made up of 20 amino acids.

V and J are TRBV4-1 and TRBJ2-3, with TRBD2 identical over 9 bases. V was pared by 1 base and J by 5 bases, with 13 bases of the junction left unmatched. Germline values: CDR1 MGHRA, CDR2 YSYEKL. The CDR3 length is 18 residues. CDR3 sequence reads: CASSQAPRGSGSGDTQYF. The DNA of the CDR3 is TGCGCCAGCAGCCAAGCCCCTCGGGGTAGCGGGAGCGGAGATACGCAGTATTTT.

The rearrangement links TRBV4-1 to TRBJ2-7; D gene uncertain. Germline V gene data show CDR1 as MGHRA and CDR2 as YSYEKL. Trimming removed 2 bases from V and 1 base from J, with 0 bases in between. The CDR3 length is 11 residues. The DNA for the CDR3 is TGCGCCAGCAGCCAATCCTACGAGCAGTACTTC. This translates into CASSQSYEQYF.

This rearrangement joins TRBV2 to TRBJ1-4, with D perhaps matching TRBD1 (5 bases). This CDR3 spans 13 amino acids. V was shortened by 8 bases and J by 8 bases, with 15 bases between the two germline ends. In germline, CDR1 is SNHLY, CDR2 FYNNEI. CDR3 coding DNA: TGTGCCAGCCGACAGACCGGGGGGGAAAAACTGTTTTTT. Its protein product is CASRQTGGEKLFF.

The V gene is TRBV7-2, the J gene TRBJ1-6; the D is unclear. The CDR3 loop spans 16 amino acids. Germline-derived CDR1 and CDR2 are SGHTA and FQGNSA. V lost 2 bases and J 10 bases, leaving 18 bases between the germline ends. DNA of the CDR3: TGTGCCAGCAGCTTAATTGAACGGGCCCCGGGATCACCCCTCCACTTT. Its translation: CASSLIERAPGSPLHF.

The rearrangement links TRBV28 to TRBJ2-1; 10 nucleotides agree with TRBD2. Trimming cost V 5 bases and J 7 bases; bases outside gene matches: 8. Germline V gives CDR1 MDHEN, CDR2 SYDVKM. The CDR3 length is 15 residues. The CDR3 bases are TGTGCCAGCAGTCTAGCGGGGGCTGTCCGAAATGAGCAGTTCTTC. Protein: CASSLAGAVRNEQFF.

In this sample, this clone turned up once. This chain uses TRBV6-1 with TRBJ1-5; D is ambiguous. The CDR3 runs 15 residues. Trimming pared 7 bases from V and 4 bases from J, leaving 17 bases between. Germline-derived CDR1 and CDR2 are MNHNS and SASEGT. The CDR3 sequence: CASISYPTENQPQHF. Written as DNA, the CDR3 is TGTGCCAGCATTTCCTACCCTACCGAGAATCAGCCCCAGCATTTT.

The J gene is TRBJ1-2, the V gene TRBV11-2; possibly TRBD1 for D (6 bases). The V end was cut by 5 bases, the J end by 5 bases, with 12 bases between. The CDR3 is 13 amino acids. Germline V gene lookup returns CDR1 SGHAT and CDR2 FQNNGV. CDR3 sequence reads: CASSHDRRYGYTF. The CDR3 DNA is TGTGCCAGCAGCCACGACAGGAGGTATGGCTACACCTTC.

DNA for the CDR3: TGTGCCAGCAGTTTCAGCGGACAGGGACGGAAACTCTATGGCTACACCTTC. Its protein product is CASSFSGQGRKLYGYTF. This chain connects TRBV28 to TRBJ1-2; 8 bases line up with TRBD1. The CDR3 consists of 17 residues. Germline V gene data show CDR1 as MDHEN and CDR2 as SYDVKM. The trim removed 3 bases at V and 4 bases at J, leaving 13 bases unmatched.